In its sample, the clone carrying this T cell receptor (beta chain) was seen a few times. Its antigen remains unknown. This sample is part of a study of identical twins. Findings of the study overall: The more abundant beta clonotypes in cord blood had fewer insertions, and memory repertoires did not show this. Partly confounded zero-insertion analyses could result from invariant MAIT and iNKT cells.

Template switching added a universal primer site; cDNA carried unique molecular identifiers. Each CDR3 protein is one row after TCRdb ran MiXCR on the 5' RACE reads. The data show over 550,000 distinct CDR3 sequences, about 7.1% seen once. This CDR3 has 17 amino acids. Trimming cost V 4 bases and J 0 bases, with 14 bases left between them. Per germline, CDR1 KGHDR and CDR2 SFDVKD. These data were also filed under a second study, of yellow fever vaccine responses in identical twins.

The sample consisted of PBMCs. The V and J genes are TRBV24-1 and TRBJ2-2; a weak D match, TRBD1 (5 bases). The receptor comes from a woman aged 18-29 years in good health. The CDR3 sequence is CATSDTNRLSNTGELFF. In DNA form, the CDR3 reads TGTGCCACCAGTGACACAAACAGGTTGTCGAACACCGGGGAGCTGTTTTTT.